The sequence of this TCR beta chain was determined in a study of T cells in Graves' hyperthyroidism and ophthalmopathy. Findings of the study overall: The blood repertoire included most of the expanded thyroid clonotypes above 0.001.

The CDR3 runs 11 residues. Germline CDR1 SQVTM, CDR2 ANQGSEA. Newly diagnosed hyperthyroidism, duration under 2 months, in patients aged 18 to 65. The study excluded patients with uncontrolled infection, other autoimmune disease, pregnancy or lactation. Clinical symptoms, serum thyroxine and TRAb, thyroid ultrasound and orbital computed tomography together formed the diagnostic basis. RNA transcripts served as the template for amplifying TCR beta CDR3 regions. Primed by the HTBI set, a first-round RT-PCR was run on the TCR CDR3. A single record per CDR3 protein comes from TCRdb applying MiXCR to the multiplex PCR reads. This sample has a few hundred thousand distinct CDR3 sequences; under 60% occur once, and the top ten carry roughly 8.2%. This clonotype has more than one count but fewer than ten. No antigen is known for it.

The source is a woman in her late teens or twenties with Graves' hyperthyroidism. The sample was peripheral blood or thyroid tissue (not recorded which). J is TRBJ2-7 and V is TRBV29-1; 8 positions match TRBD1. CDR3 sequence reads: CQSDRDGEQYF. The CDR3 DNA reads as TGCCAATCGGACAGGGACGGTGAGCAGTACTTC.